What follows describes a single TCR beta chain. Assay: immunoSEQ multiplex PCR; the TCRdb copy retains only in-frame clones and omits some. The data contain 120,000 or so clones, 88% of them singletons. This specimen belongs to a study of PD-1 blockade in mismatch repair-deficient tumors. The CDR3 is 17 amino acids. Germline-derived CDR1 and CDR2 are SGHAT and FQNNGV. V lost 3 bases and J lost 0; bases outside the gene matches: 7. The source material was peripheral blood, sampled almost 74 weeks after starting pembrolizumab. This chain uses TRBV11-2 with TRBJ2-7; 11 bases fit TRBD2. The TCR sequence derives from an adult with mismatch repair-deficient cancer. The CDR3 coding sequence is TGTGCCAGCAGCTTTTCCCTAGCGGGAGGTATCTCCTACGAGCAGTACTTC. As protein: CASSFSLAGGISYEQYF.